The clone carrying this T cell receptor (beta chain) turned up a few times. This sample was included in a study of patients and donors after allogeneic stem cell transplantation. TCRdb used MiXCR to reprocess the RT-PCR reads, holding one entry per CDR3 protein. Of around 240,000 distinct CDR3 sequences in the sample, around an eighth are singletons; the top ten hold around 10%. The CDR3 is made up of 16 amino acids. Germline V gene data show CDR1 as DFQATT and CDR2 as SNEGSKA (reference sequence). Trimming at V came to 6 bases and at J to 0 bases, leaving 11 bases not matched to a gene. The sequenced sample consisted of blood, either unsorted or a sorted T cell fraction (not recorded which). The receptor comes from a human donor who was either an allogeneic HSCT recipient or a stem cell or donor lymphocyte infusion donor (not recorded which). It is not recorded whose cells these are; they may come from a transplant donor. V usage is TRBV20-1 and J usage is TRBJ2-4; TRBD1 aligns across 7 bases. CDR3 in amino acids: CSATRTGSLAKNIQYF. The CDR3 region has the DNA TGCAGTGCCACAAGGACAGGAAGTCTAGCCAAAAACATTCAGTACTTC.